The 13 T cell receptor beta chains presented below share a single source sample, sequenced in a study of T-cell reconstitution after alpha-beta-depleted transplantation in children. TCRbeta library construction was performed incorporating unique molecular identifiers. TCRdb reprocessed the PCR reads via MiXCR and lists one record per CDR3 protein. The sample records roughly 100,000 distinct CDR3 sequences, less than 6% being singletons. This specimen consisted of PBMCs, mostly from graft donor cells, obtained 60 days after TCRalphabeta/CD19-depleted stem cell transplant. Every receptor here comes from a female patient aged 2-9 years who had a stem cell transplant for Fanconi anemia, so the T cells may come from the graft donor.

The chain combines TRBV28 with TRBJ2-7; TRBD2 might be the D (6 bases). CDR3 length: 14 residues. Looked up from germline, CDR1 is MDHEN and CDR2 is SYDVKM. The CDR3 loop reads CATDRVAGYYEQYF. For the CDR3, the DNA is TGTGCTACCGACCGAGTTGCGGGGTACTACGAGCAGTACTTC.

This clonotype was counted at least ten times. The chain joins TRBV7-2 to TRBJ2-3, with 9 nucleotides matching TRBD2. Germline V gives CDR1 SGHTA, CDR2 FQGNSA. The CDR3 contains 16 residues. The ends lost 1 base at V and 2 bases at J; junction bases unmatched: 4. The CDR3 DNA is TGTGCCAGCAGCTTAGAGGGACTAGCCCACACAGATACGCAGTATTTT. It translates to CASSLEGLAHTDTQYF. Looking up the rest from reference TRBV7-2 and TRBJ2-3 gives the full variable domain: GAGVSQSPSNKVTEKGKDVELRCDPISGHTALYWYRQSLGQGLEFLIYFQGNSAPDKSGLPSDRFSAERTGGSVSTLTIQRTQQEDSAVYLCASSLEGLAHTDTQYFGPGTRLTVL.

This clonotype was detected many times. The chain uses TRBV3-1 and TRBJ2-7; D ambiguous. This CDR3 comprises 11 residues. Germline CDR1 is LGHDT and CDR2 is YNNKEL (reference sequence). V was cut by 1 base and J by 7 bases, with 5 bases left in between. The CDR3 nucleotides are TGTGCCAGCAGCCAAGTCAGTGAGCAGTACTTC. Its protein product is CASSQVSEQYF.

The J gene is TRBJ2-5, the V gene TRBV15, with 7 bases matching TRBD1. V dropped 5 bases and J dropped 5; count of bases not matched to a gene: 20. Germline-derived CDR1 and CDR2 are LNHNV and YYDKDF (reference sequence). CDR3 size: 18 residues. The CDR3 here is CATSHGGALGQWVETQYF. CDR3 nucleotide sequence: TGTGCCACCAGCCATGGAGGAGCATTGGGACAGTGGGTCGAGACCCAGTACTTC.

At least ten counts were recorded for this clonotype. The chain is built from TRBV3-1 and TRBJ1-5, with 7 bases lining up with TRBD1. V trimming: 1 base; J trimming: 9 bases; junction bases outside the gene matches: 3. Germline CDR1 and CDR2: LGHDT and YNNKEL (reference sequence). The CDR3 extends over 13 amino acids. The CDR3 spells CASSQARTGPQHF. CDR3 DNA: TGTGCCAGCAGCCAAGCCCGGACAGGGCCCCAGCATTTT. Variable domain in full (rest from reference TRBV3-1 and TRBJ1-5): DTAVSQTPKYLVTQMGNDKSIKCEQNLGHDTMYWYKQDSKKFLKIMFSYNNKELIINETVPNRFSPKSPDKAHLNLHINSLELGDSAVYFCASSQARTGPQHFGDGTRLSIL.

This clonotype showed up many times. The gene calls are TRBV20-1 and TRBJ2-7; the match to TRBD2 covers 10 bases. The CDR3 spans 14 residues. Germline loops: CDR1 DFQATT, CDR2 SNEGSKA (reference sequence). J gave up 3 bases and V 2 bases, and 4 bases lay outside the gene matches. CDR3: CSARLTSGYYEQYF. The CDR3 nucleotides read TGCAGTGCTAGATTGACTAGCGGGTACTACGAGCAGTACTTC.

DNA for the CDR3: TGCAGTGGGACAGGGTACGGATTAGGCGAGCAGTACTTC. It encodes CSGTGYGLGEQYF. The J gene is TRBJ2-7, the V gene TRBV20-1; 8 nucleotides agree with TRBD1. The CDR3 extends over 13 amino acids. Germline V CDR1 and CDR2: DFQATT, SNEGSKA (reference sequence). The trim removed 7 bases at V and 6 bases at J, leaving 11 bases unmatched.

This clonotype was seen ten or more times. V is TRBV9 and J is TRBJ2-5; D gene ambiguous. Germline CDR1 and CDR2: SGDLS and YYNGEE. V was trimmed by 0 bases and J by 2 bases, leaving 8 bases between them. The CDR3 is 14 amino acids. The CDR3 protein is CASSVGGSQETQYF. The CDR3 DNA reads TGTGCCAGCAGCGTAGGGGGATCTCAAGAGACCCAGTACTTC.

The rearrangement links TRBV30 to TRBJ1-5, with TRBD1 matching 8 bases. The CDR3 has 17 residues. The germline gives CDR1 GTSNPN, CDR2 SVGIG (reference sequence). J was trimmed by 0 bases and V by 3 bases; bases with no gene match: 10. CDR3 sequence: CAWSAGGSRYSNQPQHF. The CDR3 nucleotides are TGTGCCTGGAGCGCAGGGGGCAGCCGTTATAGCAATCAGCCCCAGCATTTT.

This clonotype was observed at least ten times. This chain links TRBV6-5 with TRBJ2-1; D uncertain. V gave up 3 bases and J gave up 3 bases, with 9 bases separating them. CDR1 MNHEY and CDR2 SVGAGI come from the germline V gene. The CDR3 has 14 residues. CDR3: CASSYRENYNEQFF. The CDR3 DNA reads TGTGCCAGCAGTTATAGGGAAAACTACAATGAGCAGTTCTTC.

The chain recombines TRBV20-1 with TRBJ2-7; D not resolved. The V gene's germline CDR1 is DFQATT and CDR2 SNEGSKA (reference sequence). This CDR3 is built from 9 residues. Trimming cost V 3 bases and J 3 bases, with 0 bases left between them. CDR3 in DNA: TGCAGTGCTAGCTACGAGCAGTACTTC. Translation: CSASYEQYF.

J is TRBJ2-5 and V is TRBV2; possible D gene TRBD1, 5 bases. Germline lookup yields CDR1 SNHLY and CDR2 FYNNEI. The CDR3 extends over 18 amino acids. The CDR3 loop is CTICLGLRVWVRQETQYF. The CDR3, as DNA: TGTACCATCTGTTTAGGGCTCAGGGTTTGGGTGAGGCAAGAGACCCAGTACTTC.

This clonotype has at least ten counts. The chain employs TRBV7-9 and TRBJ2-1; weak D call: TRBD2 (7 bases). Trimming stripped 2 bases from V and 6 bases from J, with 11 bases between. This CDR3 has 14 amino acids. Germline V CDR1 and CDR2: SEHNR, FQNEAQ (reference sequence). CDR3 loop: CASSLKGGGNEQFF. In DNA form, the CDR3 reads TGTGCCAGCAGCTTAAAGGGAGGGGGCAATGAGCAGTTCTTC.